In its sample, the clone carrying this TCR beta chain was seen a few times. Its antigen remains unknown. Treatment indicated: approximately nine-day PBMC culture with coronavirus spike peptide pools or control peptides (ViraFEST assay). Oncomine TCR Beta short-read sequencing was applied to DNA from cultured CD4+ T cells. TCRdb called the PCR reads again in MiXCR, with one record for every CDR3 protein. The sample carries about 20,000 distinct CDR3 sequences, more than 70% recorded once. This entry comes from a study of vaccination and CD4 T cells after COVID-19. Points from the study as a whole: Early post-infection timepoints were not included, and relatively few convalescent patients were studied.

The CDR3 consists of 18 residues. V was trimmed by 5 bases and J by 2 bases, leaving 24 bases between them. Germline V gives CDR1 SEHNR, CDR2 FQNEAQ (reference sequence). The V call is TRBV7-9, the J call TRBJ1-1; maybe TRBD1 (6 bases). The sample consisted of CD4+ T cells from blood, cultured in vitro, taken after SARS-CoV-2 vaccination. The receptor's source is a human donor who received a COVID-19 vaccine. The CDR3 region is CASSGGGYGGGKNTEAFF. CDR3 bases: TGTGCCAGCAGCGGGGGGGGCTATGGAGGAGGGAAAAACACTGAAGCTTTCTTT.